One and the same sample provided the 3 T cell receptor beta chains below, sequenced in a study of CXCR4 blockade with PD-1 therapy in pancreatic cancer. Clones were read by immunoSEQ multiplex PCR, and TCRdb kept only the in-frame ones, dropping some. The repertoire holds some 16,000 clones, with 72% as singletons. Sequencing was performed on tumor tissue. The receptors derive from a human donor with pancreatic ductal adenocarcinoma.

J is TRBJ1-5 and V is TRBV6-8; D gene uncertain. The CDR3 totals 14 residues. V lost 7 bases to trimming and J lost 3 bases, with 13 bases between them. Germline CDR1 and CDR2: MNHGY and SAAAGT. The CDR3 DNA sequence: TGTGCCAGCAACCTTAACAGCAACAATCAGCCCCAGCATTTT. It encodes CASNLNSNNQPQHF.

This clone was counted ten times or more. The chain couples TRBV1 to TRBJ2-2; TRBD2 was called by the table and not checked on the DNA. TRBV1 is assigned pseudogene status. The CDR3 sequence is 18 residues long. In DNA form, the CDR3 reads TGCGCCAGCAGCCAAGATATAAGACTAGCCGGGGGCACCGGGGAGCTGTTTTTT. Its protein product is CASSQDIRLAGGTGELFF.

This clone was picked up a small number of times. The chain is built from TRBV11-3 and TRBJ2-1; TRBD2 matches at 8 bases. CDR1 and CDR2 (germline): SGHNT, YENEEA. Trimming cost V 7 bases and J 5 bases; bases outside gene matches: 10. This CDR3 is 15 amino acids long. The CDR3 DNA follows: TGTGCCAGCACGACCGGGACTAGATCGGACAATGAGCAGTTCTTC. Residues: CASTTGTRSDNEQFF.